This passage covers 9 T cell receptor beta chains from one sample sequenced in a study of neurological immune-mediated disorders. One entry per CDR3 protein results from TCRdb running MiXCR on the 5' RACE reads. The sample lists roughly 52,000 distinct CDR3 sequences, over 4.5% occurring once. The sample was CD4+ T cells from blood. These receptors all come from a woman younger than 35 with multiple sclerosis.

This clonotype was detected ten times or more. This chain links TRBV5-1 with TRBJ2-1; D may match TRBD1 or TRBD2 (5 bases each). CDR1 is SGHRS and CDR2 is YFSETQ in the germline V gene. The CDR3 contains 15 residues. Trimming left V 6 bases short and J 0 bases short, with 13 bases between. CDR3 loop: CASKGQGPSYNEQFF. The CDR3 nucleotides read TGCGCCAGCAAAGGCCAGGGACCCTCCTACAATGAGCAGTTCTTC.

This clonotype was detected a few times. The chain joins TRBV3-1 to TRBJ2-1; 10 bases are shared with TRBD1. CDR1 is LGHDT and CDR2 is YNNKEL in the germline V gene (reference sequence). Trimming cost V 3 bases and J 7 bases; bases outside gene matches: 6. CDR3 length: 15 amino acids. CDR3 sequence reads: CASSQNAGQGNEQFF. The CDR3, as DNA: TGTGCCAGCAGCCAGAATGCGGGACAGGGGAATGAGCAGTTCTTC.

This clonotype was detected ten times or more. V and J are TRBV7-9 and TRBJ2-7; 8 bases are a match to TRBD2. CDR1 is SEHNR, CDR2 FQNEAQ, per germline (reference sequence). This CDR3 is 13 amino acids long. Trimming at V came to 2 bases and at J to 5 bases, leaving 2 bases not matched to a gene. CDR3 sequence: CASSLREGDEQYV. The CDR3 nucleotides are TGTGCCAGCAGCTTACGGGAGGGTGACGAGCAGTACGTC.

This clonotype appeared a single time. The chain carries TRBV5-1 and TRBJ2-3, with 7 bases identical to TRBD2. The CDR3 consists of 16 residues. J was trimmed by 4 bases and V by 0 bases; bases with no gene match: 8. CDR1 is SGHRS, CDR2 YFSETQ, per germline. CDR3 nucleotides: TGCGCCAGCAGCTTGGCCGCTAGCGGAAAGGCAGATACGCAGTATTTT. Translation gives CASSLAASGKADTQYF.

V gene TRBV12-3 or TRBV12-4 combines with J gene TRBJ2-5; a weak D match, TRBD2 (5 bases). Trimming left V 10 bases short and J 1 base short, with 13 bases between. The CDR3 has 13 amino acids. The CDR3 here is CATRGGFQETQYF. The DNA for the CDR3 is TGTGCCACCCGCGGAGGATTCCAAGAGACCCAGTACTTC.

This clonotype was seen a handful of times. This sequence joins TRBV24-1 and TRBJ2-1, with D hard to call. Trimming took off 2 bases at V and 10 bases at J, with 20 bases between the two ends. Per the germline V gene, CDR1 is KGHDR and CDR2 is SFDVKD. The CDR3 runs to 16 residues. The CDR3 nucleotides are TGTGCCACCAGTGATTCAATGGATCCCTTCCCCAGAGAGCAGTTCTTC. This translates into CATSDSMDPFPREQFF.

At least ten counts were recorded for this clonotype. Written as DNA, the CDR3 is TGTGCCAGCAGCTTAGCGGAGGCCACCTATAATTCACCCCTCCACTTT. Residues: CASSLAEATYNSPLHF. This chain uses TRBV7-9 with TRBJ1-6; D ambiguous. The V gene's germline CDR1 is SEHNR and CDR2 FQNEAQ (reference sequence). The CDR3 sequence is 16 residues long. Between the trimmed V and J ends, which lost 0 bases and 2 bases, there was a span of 8 bases. Full variable domain (remainder filled in from reference TRBV7-9 and TRBJ1-6): DTGVSQNPRHKITKRGQNVTFRCDPISEHNRLYWYRQTLGQGPEFLTYFQNEAQLEKSRLLSDRFSAERPKGSFSTLEIQRTEQGDSAMYLCASSLAEATYNSPLHFGNGTRLTVT.

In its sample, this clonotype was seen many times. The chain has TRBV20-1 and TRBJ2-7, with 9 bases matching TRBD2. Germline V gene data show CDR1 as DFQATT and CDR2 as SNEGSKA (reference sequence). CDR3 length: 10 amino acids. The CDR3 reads CRAGGYEQYV. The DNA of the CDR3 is TGCAGAGCGGGAGGATACGAGCAGTACGTC.

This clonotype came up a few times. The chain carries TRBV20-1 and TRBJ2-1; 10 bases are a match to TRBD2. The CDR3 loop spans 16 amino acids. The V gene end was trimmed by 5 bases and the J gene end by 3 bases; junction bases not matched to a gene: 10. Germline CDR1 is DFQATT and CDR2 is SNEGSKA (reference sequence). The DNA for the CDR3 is TGCAGTGCTCAGGACCTAGCGGGAGATAACTACAATGAGCAGTTCTTC. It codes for CSAQDLAGDNYNEQFF.